The clone carrying this T cell receptor beta chain was detected many times. The data belong to a study of early T cells in non-severe SARS-CoV-2 infection. TCRdb processed the 5' RACE reads anew with MiXCR; each CDR3 protein has one entry. The sample has 35,000 to 55,000 distinct CDR3 sequences; around 6.3% are singletons. CDR1 is MGHRA, CDR2 YSYEKL, per germline. The CDR3 has 15 residues. The ends were cut back, 1 base at V and 2 bases at J, with 9 bases in the middle. This chain connects TRBV4-1 to TRBJ1-5; D is uncertain. The receptor was derived from an adult who was a healthcare worker with PCR-confirmed SARS-CoV-2 infection or an uninfected control (not recorded which). Here the sequenced sample was whole blood, taken at baseline. The CDR3 is CASSQGVTGNQPQHF. DNA for the CDR3: TGCGCCAGCAGCCAAGGGGTCACGGGCAATCAGCCCCAGCATTTT.